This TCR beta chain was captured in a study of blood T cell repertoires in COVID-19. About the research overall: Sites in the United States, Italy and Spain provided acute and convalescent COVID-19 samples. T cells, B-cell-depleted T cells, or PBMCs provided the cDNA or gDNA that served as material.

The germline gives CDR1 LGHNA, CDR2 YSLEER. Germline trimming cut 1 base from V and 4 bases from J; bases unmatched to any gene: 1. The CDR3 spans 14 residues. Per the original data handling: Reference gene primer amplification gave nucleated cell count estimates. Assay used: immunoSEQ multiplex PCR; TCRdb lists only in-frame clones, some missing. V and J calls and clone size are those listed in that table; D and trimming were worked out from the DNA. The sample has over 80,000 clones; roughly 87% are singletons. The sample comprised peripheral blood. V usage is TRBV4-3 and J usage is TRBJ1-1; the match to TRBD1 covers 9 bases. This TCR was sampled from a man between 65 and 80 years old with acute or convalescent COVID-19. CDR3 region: CASSQVQGATEAFF. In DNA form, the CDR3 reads TGCGCCAGCAGCCAAGTACAGGGGGCCACTGAAGCTTTCTTT.